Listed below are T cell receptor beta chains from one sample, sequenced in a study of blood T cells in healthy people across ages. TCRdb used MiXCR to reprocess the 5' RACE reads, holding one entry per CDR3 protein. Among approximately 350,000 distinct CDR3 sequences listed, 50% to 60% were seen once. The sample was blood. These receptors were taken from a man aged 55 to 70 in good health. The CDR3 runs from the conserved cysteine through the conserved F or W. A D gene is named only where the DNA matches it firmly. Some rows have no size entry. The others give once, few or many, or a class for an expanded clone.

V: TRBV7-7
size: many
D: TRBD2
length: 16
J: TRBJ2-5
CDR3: CASSPGLAGPGETQYF
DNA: TGTGCTAGCAGCCCTGGACTAGCGGGGCCGGGAGAGACCCAGTACTTC

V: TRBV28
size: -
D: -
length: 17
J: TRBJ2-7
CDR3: CASSSTGGGRRIYEQYF
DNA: TGTGCCAGCAGTTCCACCGGGGGAGGACGACGAATATACGAGCAGTACTTC

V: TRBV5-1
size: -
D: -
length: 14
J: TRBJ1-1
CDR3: CASSLESGRAGTFF
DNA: TGCGCCAGCAGCTTGGAGTCGGGCAGGGCGGGGACTTTCTTT

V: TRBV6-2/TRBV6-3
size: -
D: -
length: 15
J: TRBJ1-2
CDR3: CASSYSTVGTYGYTF
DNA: TGTGCCAGCAGTTACTCCACAGTGGGGACATATGGCTACACCTTC

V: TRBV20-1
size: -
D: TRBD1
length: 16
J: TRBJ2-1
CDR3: CSARDPRDRGGNEQFF
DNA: TGCAGTGCTAGAGATCCGAGAGACAGGGGGGGGAATGAGCAGTTCTTC

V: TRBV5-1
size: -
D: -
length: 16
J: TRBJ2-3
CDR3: CASSSGELHRTDTQYF
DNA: TGCGCCAGCAGCTCAGGGGAACTGCATCGCACAGATACGCAGTATTTT

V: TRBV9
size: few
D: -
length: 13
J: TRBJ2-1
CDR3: CASSRGGGNEQFF
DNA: TGTGCCAGCAGCCGAGGGGGTGGCAATGAGCAGTTCTTC

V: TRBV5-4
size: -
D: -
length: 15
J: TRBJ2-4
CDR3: CASSSGDIGGNIQYF
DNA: TGTGCCAGCAGCTCCGGGGACATTGGTGGGAACATTCAGTACTTC

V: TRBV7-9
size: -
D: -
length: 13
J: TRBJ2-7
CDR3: CASSFGGGNEQYF
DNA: TGTGCCAGCAGCTTTGGGGGAGGCAACGAGCAGTACTTC

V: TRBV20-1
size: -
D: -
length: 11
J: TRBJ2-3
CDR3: CSAKPTDTQYF
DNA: TGCAGTGCCAAACCAACGGATACGCAGTATTTT

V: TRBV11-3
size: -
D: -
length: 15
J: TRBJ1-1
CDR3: CASSPDGGRNTEAFF
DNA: TGTGCCAGCAGCCCAGACGGGGGGCGGAACACTGAAGCTTTCTTT

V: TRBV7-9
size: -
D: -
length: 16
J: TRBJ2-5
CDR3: CASSLGLTGVKETQYF
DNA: TGTGCCAGCAGCTTGGGTCTAACGGGAGTGAAAGAGACCCAGTACTTC

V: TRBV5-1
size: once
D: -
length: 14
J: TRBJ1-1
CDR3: CASSLEASSLEAFF
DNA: TGCGCCAGCAGCTTGGAGGCAAGTTCCCTTGAAGCTTTCTTT

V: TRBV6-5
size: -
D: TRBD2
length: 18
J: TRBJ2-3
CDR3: CASSYGFIAGGPTDTQYF
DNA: TGTGCCAGCAGTTACGGCTTTATAGCGGGAGGGCCCACAGATACGCAGTATTTT

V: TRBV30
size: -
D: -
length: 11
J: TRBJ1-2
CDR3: CAWTLGAGYTF
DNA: TGTGCCTGGACGTTGGGGGCTGGCTACACCTTC

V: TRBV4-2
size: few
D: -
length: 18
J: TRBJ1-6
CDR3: CASSQEFPFEGNNSPLHF
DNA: TGTGCCAGCAGCCAAGAATTCCCCTTTGAAGGGAATAATTCACCCCTCCACTTT

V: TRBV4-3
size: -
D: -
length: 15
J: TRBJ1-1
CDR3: CASSRDGAGGTEAFF
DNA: TGCGCCAGCAGTCGAGACGGGGCCGGGGGCACTGAAGCTTTCTTT

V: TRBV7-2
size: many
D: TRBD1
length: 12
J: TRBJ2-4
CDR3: CASSRDRDIQYF
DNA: TGTGCCAGCAGCAGAGACAGGGACATTCAGTACTTC

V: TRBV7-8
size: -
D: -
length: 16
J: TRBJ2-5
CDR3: CASLLTAYLSAETQYF
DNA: TGTGCCAGCTTGCTTACGGCTTATTTATCAGCGGAGACCCAGTACTTC

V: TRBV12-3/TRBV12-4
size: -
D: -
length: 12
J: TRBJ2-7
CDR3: CASSPSRGKQYF
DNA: TGTGCCAGCAGCCCCTCGCGGGGCAAGCAGTACTTC

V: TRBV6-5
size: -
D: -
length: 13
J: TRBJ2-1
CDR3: CASRDLGRNEQFF
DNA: TGTGCCAGCAGGGATCTGGGCCGAAATGAGCAGTTCTTC

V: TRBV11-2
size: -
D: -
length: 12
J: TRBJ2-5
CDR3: CASSSRKETQYF
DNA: TGTGCCAGCAGCTCCCGCAAGGAGACCCAGTACTTC

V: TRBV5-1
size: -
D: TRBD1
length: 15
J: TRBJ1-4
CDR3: CASSQTGQRREKLFF
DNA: TGCGCCAGCAGCCAGACGGGACAGCGACGGGAAAAACTGTTTTTT

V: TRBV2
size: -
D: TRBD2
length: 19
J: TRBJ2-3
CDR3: CASSLGLAGNLFSTDTQYF
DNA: TGTGCCAGCAGTCTCGGACTAGCGGGGAACCTTTTTAGCACAGATACGCAGTATTTT

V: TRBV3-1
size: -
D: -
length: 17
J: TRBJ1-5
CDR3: CASSPPRRGDSNQPQHF
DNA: TGTGCCAGCAGCCCCCCCAGGAGGGGGGATAGCAATCAGCCCCAGCATTTT

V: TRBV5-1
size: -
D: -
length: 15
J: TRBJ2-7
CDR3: CASSLEEGAGYEQYF
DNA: TGCGCCAGCAGCTTGGAGGAGGGGGCAGGGTACGAGCAGTACTTC

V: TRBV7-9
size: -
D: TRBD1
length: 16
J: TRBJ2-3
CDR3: CASSLPGQVSTDTQYF
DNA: TGTGCCAGCAGCTTACCCGGACAGGTTAGCACAGATACGCAGTATTTT

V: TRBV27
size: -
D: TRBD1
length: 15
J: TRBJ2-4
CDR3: CASSSAGTGDNEQYF
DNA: TGTGCCAGCAGTTCCGCCGGGACAGGTGACAATGAGCAGTACTTC

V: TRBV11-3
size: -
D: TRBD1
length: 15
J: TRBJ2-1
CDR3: CASSYTGTGSNEQFF
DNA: TGTGCCAGCAGTTATACCGGGACAGGTTCCAATGAGCAGTTCTTC

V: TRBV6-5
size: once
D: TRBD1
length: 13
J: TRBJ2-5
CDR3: CASMGTGKETQYF
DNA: TGTGCCAGCATGGGGACAGGGAAAGAGACCCAGTACTTC

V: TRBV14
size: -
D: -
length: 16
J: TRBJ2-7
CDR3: CASSQGLPIWAYEQYF
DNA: TGTGCCAGCAGCCAAGGTCTCCCCATATGGGCATACGAGCAGTACTTC

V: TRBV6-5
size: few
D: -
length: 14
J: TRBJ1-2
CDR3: CASIDEGRSSGYTF
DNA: TGTGCCAGCATTGATGAAGGGAGAAGCTCTGGCTACACCTTC

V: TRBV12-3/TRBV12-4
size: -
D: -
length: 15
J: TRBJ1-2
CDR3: CASSLGAGVRYGYTF
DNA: TGTGCCAGCAGTTTAGGGGCAGGGGTTCGCTATGGCTACACCTTC

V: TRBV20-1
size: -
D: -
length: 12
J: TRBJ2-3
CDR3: CSATVGEHTQYF
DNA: TGCAGTGCTACGGTGGGAGAGCATACGCAGTATTTT

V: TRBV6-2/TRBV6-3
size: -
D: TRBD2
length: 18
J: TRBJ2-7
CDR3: CASSPRTSGVTSSYEQYF
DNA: TGTGCCAGCAGTCCCCGGACTAGCGGGGTGACTAGCTCCTACGAGCAGTACTTC

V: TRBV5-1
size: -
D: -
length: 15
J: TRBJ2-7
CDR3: CASILGGTPLDEQYF
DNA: TGCGCCAGCATCCTAGGGGGGACCCCCCTAGATGAGCAGTACTTC

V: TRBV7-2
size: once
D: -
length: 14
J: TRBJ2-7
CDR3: CASSLESTTYEQYF
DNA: TGTGCCAGCAGCTTAGAGAGCACGACCTACGAGCAGTACTTC

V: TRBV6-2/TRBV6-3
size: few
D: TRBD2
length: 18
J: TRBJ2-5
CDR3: CASSLRIGTSGSGETQYF
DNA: TGTGCCAGCAGTTTAAGGATTGGGACTAGCGGGAGCGGAGAGACCCAGTACTTC

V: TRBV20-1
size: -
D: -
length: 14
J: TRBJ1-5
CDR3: CSAGRGAGNQPQHF
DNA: TGCAGTGCTGGACGGGGGGCAGGCAATCAGCCCCAGCATTTT

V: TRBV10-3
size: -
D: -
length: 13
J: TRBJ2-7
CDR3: CAISIQAQETRYF
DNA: TGTGCCATCAGTATTCAGGCACAAGAGACCCGGTACTTC

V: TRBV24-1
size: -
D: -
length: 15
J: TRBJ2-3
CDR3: CATSAAGKNTDTQYF
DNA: TGTGCCACCAGTGCGGCGGGAAAGAACACAGATACGCAGTATTTT

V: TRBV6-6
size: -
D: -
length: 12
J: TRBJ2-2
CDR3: CASSQGGGELFF
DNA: TGTGCCAGCAGCCAGGGGGGCGGGGAGCTGTTTTTT

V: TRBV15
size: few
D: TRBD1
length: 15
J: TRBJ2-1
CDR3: CATSRGQGKDNEQFF
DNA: TGTGCCACCAGCAGGGGACAGGGGAAGGATAATGAGCAGTTCTTC

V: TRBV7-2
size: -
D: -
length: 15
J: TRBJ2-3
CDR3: CASSLQWGNTDTQYF
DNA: TGTGCCAGCAGCTTGCAGTGGGGCAATACAGATACGCAGTATTTT

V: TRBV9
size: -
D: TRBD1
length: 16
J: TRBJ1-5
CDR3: CASSPGGGLTNQPQHF
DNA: TGTGCCAGCAGCCCAGGGGGCGGCTTAACAAATCAGCCCCAGCATTTT

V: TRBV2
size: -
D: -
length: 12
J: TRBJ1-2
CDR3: CASSVQSYGYTF
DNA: TGTGCCAGCAGTGTACAGTCCTATGGCTACACCTTC